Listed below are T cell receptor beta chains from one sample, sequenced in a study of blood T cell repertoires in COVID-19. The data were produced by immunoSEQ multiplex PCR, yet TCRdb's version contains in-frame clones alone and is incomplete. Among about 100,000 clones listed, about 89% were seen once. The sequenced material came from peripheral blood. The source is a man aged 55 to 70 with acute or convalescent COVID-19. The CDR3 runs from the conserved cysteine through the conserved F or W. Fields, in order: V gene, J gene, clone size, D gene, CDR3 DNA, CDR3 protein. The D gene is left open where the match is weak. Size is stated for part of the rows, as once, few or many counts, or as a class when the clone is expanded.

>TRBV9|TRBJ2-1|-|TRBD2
TGTGCCAGCACCCGAGGGCTAGCGGGAGAAAGTGATGAGCAGTTCTTC
CASTRGLAGESDEQFF
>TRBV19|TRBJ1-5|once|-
TGTGCCAGTAGTATTCAAAATAGTCAGCCCCAGCATTTT
CASSIQNSQPQHF
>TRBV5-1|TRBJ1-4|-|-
TGCGCCAGCAGCTTGGCCTCGGGATCCCTGGTGAAAAAACTGTTTTTT
CASSLASGSLVKKLFF
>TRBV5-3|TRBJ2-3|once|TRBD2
TGTGCCAGAAGCTCCGTGCCAGCGGGAGTGGAAGATACGCAGTATTTT
CARSSVPAGVEDTQYF
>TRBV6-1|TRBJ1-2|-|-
TGTGCCAGCAGTGAAGACAGGTACCGTGGCTACACCTTC
CASSEDRYRGYTF
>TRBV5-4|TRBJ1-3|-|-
TGTGCCAGCAGCTTACTTGGGGAGCGGTCGAGCGGAGGAAACACCATATATTTT
CASSLLGERSSGGNTIYF
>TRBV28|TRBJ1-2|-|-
TGTGCCAGCACTCGCGACAGTTATGGCTACACCTTC
CASTRDSYGYTF
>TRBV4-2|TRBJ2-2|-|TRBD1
TGTGCCAGCAGCCAAGGTAGGACAGGGAACACCGGGGAGCTGTTTTTT
CASSQGRTGNTGELFF
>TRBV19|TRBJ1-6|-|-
TGTGCCACGACAGGCTTCGCGGATTCACCCCTCCACTTT
CATTGFADSPLHF
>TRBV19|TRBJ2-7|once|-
TGTGCCAGTAGTCCTACCGGGACTCTATACGAGCAGTACTTC
CASSPTGTLYEQYF
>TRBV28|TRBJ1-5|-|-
TGTGCCAGCAGTTTAGCAGGGGCTGGACAGCCCCAGCATTTT
CASSLAGAGQPQHF
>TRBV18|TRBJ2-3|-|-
TGTGCCAGCTCACCGCGGAGCGGAGCGCTTAGCACAGATACGCAGTATTTT
CASSPRSGALSTDTQYF
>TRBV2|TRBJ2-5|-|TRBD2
TGTGCCAGCAGTGAAACGGCTCTCGGGGGGGAGACCCAGTACTTC
CASSETALGGETQYF
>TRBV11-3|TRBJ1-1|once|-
TGTGCCAGCAGCTTAGATCGGGTGAACACTGAAGCTTTCTTT
CASSLDRVNTEAFF
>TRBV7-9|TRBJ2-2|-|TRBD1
TGTGCCAGCAGCCTAAGGACAGGGGGAGCCGGGGAGCTGTTTTTT
CASSLRTGGAGELFF
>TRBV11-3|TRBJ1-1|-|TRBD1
TGTGCCAGCAGCTTATACGCAGGGGGCAACGGTGAAGCTTTCTTT
CASSLYAGGNGEAFF
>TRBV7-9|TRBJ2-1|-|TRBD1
TGTGCCAGCAGCCCTCCACCGGGACAGGAACCCAATGAGCAGTTCTTC
CASSPPPGQEPNEQFF
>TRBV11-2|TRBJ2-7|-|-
TGTGCCAGCAGCACCCTCGGTTACGGGAGCTCCTACGAGCAGTACTTC
CASSTLGYGSSYEQYF